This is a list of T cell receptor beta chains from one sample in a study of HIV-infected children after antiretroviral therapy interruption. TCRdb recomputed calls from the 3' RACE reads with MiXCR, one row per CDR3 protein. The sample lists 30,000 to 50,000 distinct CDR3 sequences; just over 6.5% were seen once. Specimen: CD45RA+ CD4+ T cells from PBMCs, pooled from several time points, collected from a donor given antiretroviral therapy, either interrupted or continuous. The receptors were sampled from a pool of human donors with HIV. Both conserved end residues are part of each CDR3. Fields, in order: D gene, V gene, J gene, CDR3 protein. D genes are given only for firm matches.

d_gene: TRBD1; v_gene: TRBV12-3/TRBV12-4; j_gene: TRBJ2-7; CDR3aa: CAVGAGTGPYEQYF
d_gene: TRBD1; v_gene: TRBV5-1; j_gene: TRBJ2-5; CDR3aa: CASSFQGAEETQYF
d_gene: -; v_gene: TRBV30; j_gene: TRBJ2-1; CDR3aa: CAWSPGTGGYAEQFF
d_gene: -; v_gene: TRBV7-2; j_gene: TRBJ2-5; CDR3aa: CASSPGRGGIIRETQYF
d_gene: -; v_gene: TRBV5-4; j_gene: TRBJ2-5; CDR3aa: CASSPGPGVFETQYF
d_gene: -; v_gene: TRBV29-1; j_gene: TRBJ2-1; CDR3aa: CSVGSYNEQFF
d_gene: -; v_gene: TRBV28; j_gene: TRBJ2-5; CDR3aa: CASSNFRGRDQETQYF
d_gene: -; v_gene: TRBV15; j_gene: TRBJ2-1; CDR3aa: CASSRDGYAEQFF
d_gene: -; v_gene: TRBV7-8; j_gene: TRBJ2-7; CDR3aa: CASSTGTPAYEQYF
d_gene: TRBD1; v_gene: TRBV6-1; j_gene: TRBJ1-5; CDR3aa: CASSFGTASNQPQHF
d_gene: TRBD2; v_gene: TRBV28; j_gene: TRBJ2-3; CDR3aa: CASSKPPGLASLTQYF
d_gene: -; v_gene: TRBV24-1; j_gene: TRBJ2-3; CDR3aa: CATSVGGNTDTQYF
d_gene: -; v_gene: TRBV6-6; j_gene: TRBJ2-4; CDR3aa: CASGAVGEATVFENIQYF
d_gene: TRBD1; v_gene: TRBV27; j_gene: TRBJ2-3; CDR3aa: CASKPGQGETDTQYF
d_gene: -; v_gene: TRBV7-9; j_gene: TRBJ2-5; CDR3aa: CASSLASGETQYF
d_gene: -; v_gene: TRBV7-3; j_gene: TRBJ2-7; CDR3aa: CASSPVVPAPSETSYEQYF
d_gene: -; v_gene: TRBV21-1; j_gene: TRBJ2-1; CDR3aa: CASTLGAGLVDEQFF
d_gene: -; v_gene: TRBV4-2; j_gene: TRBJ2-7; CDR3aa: CASSSRDWGDEQYF
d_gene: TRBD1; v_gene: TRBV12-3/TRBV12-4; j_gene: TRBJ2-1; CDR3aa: CASSSAGTGSYNEQFF
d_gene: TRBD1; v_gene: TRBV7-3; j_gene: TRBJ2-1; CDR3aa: CASSLYELSGQGALDEQFF
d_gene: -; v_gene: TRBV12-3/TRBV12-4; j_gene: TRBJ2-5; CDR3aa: CASTMSTGAETQYF
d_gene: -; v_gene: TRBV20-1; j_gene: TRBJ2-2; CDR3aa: CSASTGFTGELFF
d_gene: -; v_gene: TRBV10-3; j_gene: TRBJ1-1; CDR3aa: CAISEPGRGTEAFF
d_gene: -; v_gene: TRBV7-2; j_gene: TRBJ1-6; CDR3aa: CASSVSQASPLHF
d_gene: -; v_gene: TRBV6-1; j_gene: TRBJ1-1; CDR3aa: CASRETLNTEAFF
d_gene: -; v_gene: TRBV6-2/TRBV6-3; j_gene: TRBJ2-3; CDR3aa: CASGGAGRADTQYF
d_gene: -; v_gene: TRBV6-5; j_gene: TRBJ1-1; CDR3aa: CASRHREGAFF
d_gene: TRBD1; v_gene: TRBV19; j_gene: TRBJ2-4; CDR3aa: CASSIDRGSQNTLYF
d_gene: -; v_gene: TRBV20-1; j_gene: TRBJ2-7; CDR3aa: CSANPLEKPGYEQYF
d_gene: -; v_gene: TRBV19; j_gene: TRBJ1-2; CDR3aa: CATNRERYGYTF
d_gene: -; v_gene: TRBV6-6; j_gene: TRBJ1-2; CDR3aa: CASSDADTNSDYTF